This T cell receptor beta chain came from a study of patients and donors after allogeneic stem cell transplantation. Each CDR3 protein gets one entry after TCRdb re-called the RT-PCR reads with MiXCR. The table includes about 410,000 distinct CDR3 sequences, 16% detected once. CDR3 length equals 14 residues. The V and J ends lost 1 base and 4 bases respectively, with 9 bases between them. Germline assignment: CDR1 LNHDA and CDR2 SQIVND (reference sequence). This clonotype has just a few counts. The chain is built from TRBV19 and TRBJ2-3; the D gene is possibly TRBD1 (5 bases). What was sequenced was blood, either unsorted or a sorted T cell fraction (not recorded which). This receptor was identified in a human donor who was either an allogeneic HSCT recipient or a stem cell or donor lymphocyte infusion donor (not recorded which). It is not recorded whose cells these are; they may come from a transplant donor. CDR3 coding DNA: TGTGCCAGTAGTATAGGGCTGGGGCCAGATACGCAGTATTTT. It yields the protein CASSIGLGPDTQYF.